Following are 6 T cell receptor beta chains from one sample sequenced in a study of cytomegalovirus exposure and HLA in healthy donors (dated 2017 in TCRdb). To prepare the library, the immunoSEQ multiplex PCR assay was applied. A mixture of 60 forward primers for TCR Vbeta segments and 13 reverse primers for TCR Jbeta segments was used in the multiplex PCR. Held by TCRdb, this immuneACCESS table contains in-frame sequences only and omits some clones. Under half of the omission traces to an unresolved V gene where checked; the cause of the rest is unknown. In all, the sample holds about 140,000 clones, and around 81% of those were seen once. The ten largest clones capture approximately 2.5% of the sample. The sequenced sample was PBMCs. These TCRs come from a man aged 50 or older in good health and CMV-seronegative.

The chain is built from TRBV14 and TRBJ2-1; D is uncertain. V was trimmed by 0 bases and J by 3 bases, leaving 9 bases between them. This CDR3 contains 15 residues. In germline, CDR1 is SGHDN, CDR2 FVKESK. CDR3 nucleotide sequence: TGTGCCAGCAGCCAAGAGGTATCCAGCTACAATGAGCAGTTCTTC. Amino acids: CASSQEVSSYNEQFF.

CDR3 in amino acids: CAWRAGSARGTQYF. In DNA form, the CDR3 reads TGTGCCTGGAGGGCTGGATCTGCTCGGGGTACGCAGTATTTT. V and J are TRBV30 and TRBJ2-3, with D tentatively TRBD2 (5 bases). Germline values: CDR1 GTSNPN, CDR2 SVGIG (reference sequence). V was cut by 3 bases and J by 8 bases, with 18 bases left in between. This CDR3 region has 14 residues.

The rearrangement joins TRBV28 to TRBJ1-1; D might be TRBD1 (6 bases). CDR1 and CDR2 from the germline V gene are MDHEN and SYDVKM. CDR3 length equals 14 residues. V was trimmed by 6 bases and J by 4 bases, leaving 15 bases between them. The CDR3 sequence is CASRARGGGTEAFF. DNA of the CDR3: TGTGCCAGCAGGGCAAGGGGAGGGGGCACTGAAGCTTTCTTT.

Here the CDR3 reads CASSINRDGSPLHF. The CDR3 region has the DNA TGTGCCAGCAGCATCAACAGGGATGGTTCACCCCTCCACTTT. The chain carries TRBV7-6 and TRBJ1-6, with TRBD1 as a possible D gene (6 bases). V was cut by 5 bases and J by 9 bases, with 14 bases left in between. Germline CDR1 reads SGHVS; CDR2 reads FNYEAQ. CDR3 length: 14 residues.

The gene calls are TRBV30 and TRBJ2-7, with D tentatively TRBD1 (6 bases). The CDR3 runs to 13 residues. V dropped 4 bases and J dropped 0 bases, with 10 bases sitting between them. CDR1 and CDR2 (germline): GTSNPN, SVGIG (reference sequence). CDR3 bases: TGTGCCTGGACGTACAGGGCCTCCTACGAGCAGTACTTC. Protein sequence: CAWTYRASYEQYF.

The genes are TRBV5-4 and TRBJ1-1; 8 nucleotides match TRBD1. Looked up from germline, CDR1 is SGHNT and CDR2 is YYREEE (reference sequence). Losses at the gene ends were 2 bases for V and 6 bases for J; bases not matched to a gene: 9. There are 15 residues in the CDR3. The CDR3 region is CASSFDQGAFAEAFF. The CDR3 nucleotides are TGTGCCAGCAGCTTCGATCAGGGGGCCTTCGCTGAAGCTTTCTTT.